This T cell receptor (beta chain) was profiled in a study of regulatory T cells in long-lasting Graves disease. In the study overall: To qualify as persistent, Graves' disease required over 5 years of antithyroid drugs with positive TSH receptor antibodies. General study findings and limits: Investigators studied peripheral blood only, not thyroid tissue. Among samples with persistent disease, TRBV28, TRBJ1-2 and TRBJ2-5 were favored.

The CDR3 contains 13 residues. Looked up from germline, CDR1 is LNHDA and CDR2 is SQIVND (reference sequence). With 8 bases removed from V and 1 base from J, the gap between germline ends came to 10 bases. For TCR beta, libraries came from iRepertoire HTBI primers and Arm-PCR of CDR3 regions. In TCRdb, the multiplex PCR reads were re-called with MiXCR into one record per CDR3 protein. The sample consists of 300,000 to 500,000 distinct CDR3 sequences, less than 25% of them appearing once. Of note for this clonotype: The target antigen is unknown.

Time point here: persistent/refractory GD, antithyroid drugs over 5 years with positive TRAb. Following extraction of RNA from PBMCs, that RNA was used to make the TCR library. Approximately 9 milliliters of peripheral blood went into EDTA tubes. This rearrangement joins TRBV19 to TRBJ2-3, with D perhaps TRBD1 (5 bases). The receptor's source is a female donor with Graves disease. The starting material was peripheral blood mononuclear cells (PBMCs), obtained when the disease was refractory, from a patient treated with antithyroid drugs. The CDR3 here is CASGVGGTDTQYF. The CDR3 DNA sequence: TGTGCCAGTGGCGTAGGGGGCACAGATACGCAGTATTTT.